This TCR beta chain emerged from a study of blood T cell repertoires in COVID-19 (TCRdb year 2020). With respect to the entire study: Collaborator samples came from the United States, Italy and Spain and covered acute and convalescent phases of COVID-19. The prospective study material was composed of cDNA or gDNA derived from T cells, B-cell-depleted T cells, or PBMCs. The repertoires were released in a freely available public database intended as a resource for research on the immune response to SARS-CoV-2. The samples were drawn from the first 160 participants of the ongoing ImmuneRACE study and from some 1,300 subjects provided by 6 global collaborators. HLA class I and class II types, where available, came from metadata supplied by the sample provider rather than from assay-based typing. The sample metadata nearly always contained a de-identified subject ID, COVID-19 status, age in years and sex. The dataset comprised deeply sampled blood TCRbeta repertoires from subjects exposed to, actively infected with, or recovered from COVID-19. Overall results and qualifications from the work: The quantity of clinical and demographic metadata differed by source and by participant and was supplied without curation.

In the germline V gene, CDR1 corresponds to LGHNA and CDR2 to YNFKEQ. After removal of 1 base from V and 6 bases from J, the junction retains 8 bases not matched to a gene. The CDR3 spans 16 residues, from the cysteine through the phenylalanine. Left in the record is the CDR3 DNA by itself, 48 bases read in frame from the first base. A note on this clone: Its antigen is unknown. No base-level quality is on record; no much larger clone is a single base apart.

Participants in the prospective study were enrolled through a virtual design, were aged about 18 to 90 years, and lived in roughly 24 United States geographic areas. Cohort assignment in the prospective study relied on participant-reported clinical history from a screening survey and a study questionnaire. Recovered participants in ImmuneRACE Cohort 3 were defined as having two consecutive negative NP/OP PCR tests, clearance from a healthcare professional, or resolution of symptoms. In the prospective study, mobile phlebotomists collected whole blood, serum and a nasopharyngeal or oropharyngeal swab from each participant. Additional blood draws and questionnaires over an approximately two-month period could optionally be provided by prospective study participants. Before DNA extraction, prospective study blood samples were shipped either frozen or at room temperature. TCRbeta CDR3 regions were amplified from genomic DNA using the immunoSEQ Assay, a bias-controlled multiplex PCR. The authors' pipeline ran thus. The number of nucleated cells in each sample was estimated by amplification of reference gene primers within the assay. To quantify the absolute abundance of each unique TCRbeta CDR3 rearrangement, sequence reads were collapsed and filtered. For each sample, productive Simpson clonality was calculated as the square root of Simpson's diversity index across productive rearrangements. In TCRdb, the immuneACCESS table is reduced to in-frame sequences with V and J assigned. These tables do not hold every clone; where another copy was compared, an unresolved V gene accounts for under half, and the others remain unexplained. V and J calls and clone size are given by that table; D and trimming were obtained from the DNA. Here the sample has some 460,000 clones; roughly 87% occur a single time. The ten top clones hold 0.65% to 0.9% of the sample.

The TCR comes from a woman younger than 35 who had recovered from COVID-19. This chain joins TRBV4-2 to TRBJ2-3, and 9 bases in between align with TRBD2. The sample taken for sequencing was PBMCs or T cells enriched from blood (not recorded which). CDR3 region: CASSQGNSGGGDTQYF. The DNA is as follows: TGTGCCAGCAGCCAAGGGAATAGCGGGGGAGGGGATACGCAGTATTTT.